This TCR beta chain appears in the sequencing data of a study of T cell repertoires in cytomegalovirus infection (dated by TCRdb to between 2019 and 2020). The study in broad terms: Peptide stimulations targeted recently identified HLA-C-restricted CMV epitopes, whose presentation resists viral immunomodulation, together with well-studied HLA-B-restricted epitopes. The HLA type of each donor mattered for the analysis, because public TCR beta signatures pointed to carriage of CMV infection along with the matching HLA type.

The meaning of the sample's treatment or condition label: in vitro stimulation with specific CMV peptide epitopes to enrich CMV-specific T cells. What the authors observed across the whole study: Cumulative frequency of public TCR beta family members discriminated carriers of CMV infection plus the relevant HLA type in this cohort and an independent 352-donor cohort. In the ex vivo response, HLA-C-restricted CMV-specific TCR beta clonotypes were dominant, and in two of eight donors the single most frequent clonotype came from this HLA-C-restricted group.

Comments on this clonotype: Its antigen is currently not known. One base away there is no much larger clone; base qualities are not given.

The sequencing machine was an Illumina HiSeq 1500. The public reads were reprocessed in TCRdb via fastp at Q25 and MiXCR, keeping in-frame beta chains. For every CDR3 protein sequence, its rows merge into one entry that carries the most common genes and DNA. Recorded for this sample are hundreds of thousands of distinct CDR3 sequences; approximately 32% of them occurred a single time. Clones ranked in the top ten supply around 15% of the sample. The germline V gene (reference sequence) specifies MNHEY as CDR1 and SMNVEV as CDR2. The CDR3 runs 14 residues from the cysteine to the phenylalanine. Only the CDR3 DNA is retained, 42 bases long and in frame from the first base. V gives up 2 bases and J gives up 7 bases, and the segment between their germline ends measures 13 bases.

This sample comprised cultured CD8+ T cells from PBMCs, obtained from culture after CMV antigen stimulation. The chain is assembled from TRBV27 and TRBJ2-3, and perhaps TRBD2 as D gene, on 7 matching bases. The receptor was derived from a human donor in good health (CMV status not recorded). Some clones in this sample may be carry-over from other donors' samples. The DNA reads TGTGCCAGCAGTTTAAATCGGGGGGCGAATACGCAGTATTTT. This is translated as CASSLNRGANTQYF.